This T cell receptor beta chain was sequenced during a study of molecular identifiers for immune sequencing clone quantification. Sorted naive CD8 T cells were those defined as CD8+CD4-CCR7+CD45RA+. The germline V gene has CDR1 SGHRS and CDR2 YFSETQ. The V and J ends lost 1 base and 2 bases, in that order; junction bases with no gene match: 3. The CDR3 covers 14 residues. This clonotype was observed many times. MiXCR, applied by TCRdb to the PCR reads, yields one record per CDR3 protein. The sample consists of about half a million distinct CDR3 sequences, about a fifth of them appearing once. The sequencing input was naive CD8+ T cells from blood, with Jurkat cell RNA spiked in. As for subset: FACS-sorted CD8+CD4-CCR7+CD45RA+ naive T cells. This TCR was recovered from a human donor in good health. Some libraries in this study had Jurkat cell RNA spiked in. The rearrangement links TRBV5-1 to TRBJ2-7, with 7 nucleotides matching TRBD1. The CDR3 DNA is TGCGCCAGCAGCTTGAGGGGGCCCACCTACGAGCAGTACTTC. As protein: CASSLRGPTYEQYF.